The 14 T cell receptor beta chains in this list originate from one sample, sequenced in a study of blood T cell repertoires in COVID-19. Sequencing used immunoSEQ multiplex PCR; TCRdb keeps in-frame clones, though not all of them. The table includes 100,000 or so clones, 84% detected once. The sample comprised peripheral blood. These TCRs come from a man aged 40-50 years with active or convalescent COVID-19.

This clone has just a few counts. CDR3 sequence (DNA): TGTGCCAGCAGCCGTCCGGGACAGCAATACACCGGGGAGCTGTTTTTT. Translating gives CASSRPGQQYTGELFF. The J gene is TRBJ2-2, the V gene TRBV3-1 (or the pseudogene TRBV3-2); 7 positions agree with TRBD1. CDR1 LGHDT and CDR2 YNNKEL come from the germline V gene (reference sequence). This CDR3 contains 16 residues. Trimming at V came to 4 bases and at J to 3 bases, leaving 8 bases not matched to a gene.

The chain has TRBV29-1 and TRBJ1-2; D might be TRBD1 (5 bases). Between the trimmed V and J ends, which lost 6 bases and 0 bases, there was a span of 14 bases. The germline V gene encodes CDR1 SQVTM and CDR2 ANQGSEA. The CDR3 totals 14 residues. CDR3 in amino acids: CSVGTTLANYGYTF. As DNA, the CDR3 is TGCAGCGTGGGGACTACACTAGCTAACTATGGCTACACCTTC.

The V and J genes are TRBV18 and TRBJ2-7, with TRBD1 matching over 7 bases. V was pared by 6 bases and J by 4 bases, with 12 bases of the junction left unmatched. The CDR3 loop spans 15 amino acids. Germline CDR1 KGHSH, CDR2 LQKENI. In DNA form, the CDR3 reads TGTGCCAGCTCCTCCCGACAGGGAAGCGATTACGAGCAGTACTTC. The encoded protein is CASSSRQGSDYEQYF. Using reference TRBV18 and TRBJ2-7 for the parts outside the CDR3, the full variable domain is NAGVMQNPRHLVRRRGQEARLRCSPMKGHSHVYWYRQLPEEGLKFMVYLQKENIIDESGMPKERFSAEFPKEGPSILRIQQVVRGDSAAYFCASSSRQGSDYEQYFGPGTRLTVT.

This chain uses TRBV9 with TRBJ2-7, with unresolved D. The CDR3 is made up of 10 amino acids. The ends were cut back, 2 bases at V and 7 bases at J, with 4 bases in the middle. Germline V lookup: CDR1 SGDLS, CDR2 YYNGEE. CDR3 DNA: TGTGCCAGCAGCGTCGGGGAGCAGTACTTC. Amino acids: CASSVGEQYF.

The CDR3 DNA reads as TGTGCCAGCAGCTTAGAGACAGGAGTCAACACCATATATTTT. Encoded protein: CASSLETGVNTIYF. The chain combines TRBV7-2 with TRBJ1-3; D is perhaps TRBD1 (6 bases). Trimming took off 1 base at V and 7 bases at J, with 11 bases between the two ends. The CDR3 spans 14 residues. Germline V gives CDR1 SGHTA, CDR2 FQGNSA.

V is TRBV4-1 and J is TRBJ2-5, with 13 bases lining up with TRBD2. Germline V gene data show CDR1 as MGHRA and CDR2 as YSYEKL. CDR3 size: 19 residues. Unmatched junction bases numbered 10, after V lost 0 bases and J lost 3 bases. CDR3 sequence: CASSQDFRGLAGEKETQYF. The CDR3 coding sequence is TGCGCCAGCAGCCAAGATTTTAGAGGACTAGCGGGGGAAAAAGAGACCCAGTACTTC.

This clone was found once. The V call is TRBV6-1, the J call TRBJ1-2; TRBD1 might be the D (6 bases). V was pared by 3 bases and J by 4 bases, with 24 bases between. This CDR3 region has 18 residues. Germline CDR1 MNHNS, CDR2 SASEGT. CDR3 protein: CASSDFLDSRGSLYGYTF. The CDR3 bases are TGTGCCAGCAGTGATTTTCTCGACTCGAGGGGGAGTCTCTATGGCTACACCTTC.

The V and J genes are TRBV5-1 and TRBJ1-2; tentative D call: TRBD1 (6 bases). This CDR3 spans 13 amino acids. Per germline, CDR1 SGHRS and CDR2 YFSETQ. Trimming removed 4 bases from V and 5 bases from J, with 12 bases in between. The CDR3 DNA reads TGCGCCAGCAGCATTGCAGGGGTGTATGGCTACACCTTC. This codes for CASSIAGVYGYTF.

Worth noting for this clone: This same CDR3 is encoded by further DNA sequences in the sample. The V call is TRBV18, the J call TRBJ2-5; no firm D call. V lost 3 bases and J 3 bases, leaving 5 bases between the germline ends. The CDR3 has 12 residues. The germline V gene has CDR1 KGHSH and CDR2 LQKENI. The CDR3 is CASSPREETQYF. DNA of the CDR3: TGTGCCAGCTCACCCCGGGAAGAGACCCAGTACTTC.

The chain is built from TRBV6-5 and TRBJ1-2; TRBD1 is a possible D gene (5 bases). This CDR3 spans 12 amino acids. The germline V gene has CDR1 MNHEY and CDR2 SVGAGI. Trimming pared 5 bases from V and 4 bases from J, leaving 8 bases between. The CDR3 nucleotides read TGTGCCAGCAGTAGTGACAGCTATGGCTACACCTTC. The encoded protein is CASSSDSYGYTF.

This chain connects TRBV6-1 to TRBJ1-1; no firm D call. CDR1 and CDR2 from the germline V gene are MNHNS and SASEGT. The length of the CDR3 is 11 residues. The germline V and J ends were trimmed by 2 bases and 11 bases, with 9 bases remaining between them. The CDR3 nucleotides are TGTGCCAGCAGTGAACCCCGTTTTGCTTTCTTT. It encodes CASSEPRFAFF.

Written as DNA, the CDR3 is TGTGCCAGCAGCTTGGGAGGCAGGGCCCCTGAAGCTTTCTTT. Translation gives CASSLGGRAPEAFF. The chain couples TRBV5-4 to TRBJ1-1; D might be TRBD1 (5 bases). The CDR3 loop spans 14 amino acids. The V gene lost 0 bases and the J gene lost 6 bases, with 12 bases spanning the gap. CDR1 and CDR2 from the germline V gene are SGHNT and YYREEE (reference sequence).

V usage is TRBV7-9 and J usage is TRBJ1-6, with a tentative D call TRBD1 (6 bases). CDR3 size: 14 residues. V shed 5 bases and J shed 9 bases, with 14 bases lying between them. The V gene's germline CDR1 is SEHNR and CDR2 FQNEAQ (reference sequence). The CDR3 region is CASSALGQFSPLHF. CDR3 in DNA: TGTGCCAGCAGCGCGTTGGGACAATTTTCACCCCTCCACTTT. Looking up the rest from reference TRBV7-9 and TRBJ1-6 gives the full variable domain: DTGVSQNPRHKITKRGQNVTFRCDPISEHNRLYWYRQTLGQGPEFLTYFQNEAQLEKSRLLSDRFSAERPKGSFSTLEIQRTEQGDSAMYLCASSALGQFSPLHFGNGTRLTVT.

This chain connects TRBV5-1 to TRBJ2-1; 9 bases are shared with TRBD2. From germline, CDR1 is SGHRS and CDR2 YFSETQ. CDR3 length: 14 residues. V lost 4 bases, J lost 7 bases, and 6 bases stayed unmatched. The CDR3 spells CASSTGLAWNEQFF. The CDR3 region has the DNA TGCGCCAGCAGCACTGGACTAGCGTGGAATGAGCAGTTCTTC.